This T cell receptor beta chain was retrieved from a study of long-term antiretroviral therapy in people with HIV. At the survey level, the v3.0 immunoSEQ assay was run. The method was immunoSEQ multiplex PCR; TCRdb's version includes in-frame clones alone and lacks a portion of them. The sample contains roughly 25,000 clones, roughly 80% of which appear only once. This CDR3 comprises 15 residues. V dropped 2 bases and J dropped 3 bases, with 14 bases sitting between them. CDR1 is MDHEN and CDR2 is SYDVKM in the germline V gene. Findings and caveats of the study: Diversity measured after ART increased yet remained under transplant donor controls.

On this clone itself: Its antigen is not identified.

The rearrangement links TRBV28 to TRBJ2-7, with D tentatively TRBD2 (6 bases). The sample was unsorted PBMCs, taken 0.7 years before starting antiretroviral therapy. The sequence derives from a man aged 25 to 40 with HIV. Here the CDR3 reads CASSLKASAHYEQYF. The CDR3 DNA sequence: TGTGCCAGCAGTTTAAAGGCTAGCGCCCACTACGAGCAGTACTTC.